The source of this T cell receptor beta chain is a study of blood T cell repertoires in COVID-19. This clone has only a few counts. Method: immunoSEQ multiplex PCR; TCRdb's copy keeps in-frame clones and lacks some. The table includes 30,000 to 45,000 clones, roughly 89% detected once. The CDR3 length is 13 residues. The J segment lost 12 bases and the V segment lost 2 bases, leaving 6 bases of the junction unmatched. The sample consisted of peripheral blood. The sequence derives from a human donor in a cohort sampled during active COVID-19. The rearrangement links TRBV12-3 or TRBV12-4 to TRBJ1-1; 10 nucleotides match TRBD1. The CDR3 loop reads CASSLRDRGGTFF. CDR3 DNA sequence: TGTGCCAGCAGTTTACGGGACAGGGGAGGAACTTTCTTT.